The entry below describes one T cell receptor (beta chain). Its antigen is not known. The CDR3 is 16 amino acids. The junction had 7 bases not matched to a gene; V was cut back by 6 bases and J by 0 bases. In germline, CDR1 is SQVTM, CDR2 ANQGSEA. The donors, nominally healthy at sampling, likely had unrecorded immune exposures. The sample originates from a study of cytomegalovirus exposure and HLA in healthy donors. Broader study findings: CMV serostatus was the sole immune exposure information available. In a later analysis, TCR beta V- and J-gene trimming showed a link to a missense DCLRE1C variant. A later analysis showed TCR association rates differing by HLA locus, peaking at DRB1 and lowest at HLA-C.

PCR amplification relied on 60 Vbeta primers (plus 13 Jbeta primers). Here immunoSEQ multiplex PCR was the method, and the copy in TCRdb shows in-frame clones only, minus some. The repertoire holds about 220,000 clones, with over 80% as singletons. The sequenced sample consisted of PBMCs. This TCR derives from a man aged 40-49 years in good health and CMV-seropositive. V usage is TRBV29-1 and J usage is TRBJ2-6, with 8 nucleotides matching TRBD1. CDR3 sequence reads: CSVYDRGLSGANVLTF. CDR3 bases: TGCAGCGTCTATGACAGGGGCCTCTCTGGGGCCAACGTCCTGACTTTC.